The 19 T cell receptor beta chains in this list originate from one sample, sequenced in a study of OX40 agonist ivuxolimab in advanced cancers. The assay was immunoSEQ multiplex PCR, and TCRdb's table has in-frame clones only and misses some. Here the sample spans roughly 100,000 clones, around nine tenths being singletons. The input for sequencing was CD4+ or CD8+ T cells sorted from blood, taken in a trial of the OX40 agonist ivuxolimab. These receptors were taken from an adult with an advanced solid tumor such as melanoma, head and neck, liver or kidney cancer.

This clone was recorded a few times. The chain links TRBV7-2 to TRBJ2-1, with D perhaps given as TRBD1 or TRBD2 (5 bases each). V lost 1 base to trimming and J lost 13 bases, with 17 bases between them. This CDR3 spans 14 amino acids. The germline gives CDR1 SGHTA, CDR2 FQGNSA. Here the CDR3 DNA reads TGTGCCAGCAGCTTAGGGTTGGGGGACCCGGCCCAGTTCTTC. Translating gives CASSLGLGDPAQFF.

The J gene is TRBJ2-7, the V gene TRBV6-1; the D gene could be TRBD1 or TRBD2 (5 bases each). The length of the CDR3 is 14 residues. Trimming removed 3 bases at V and 2 bases at J, with 11 bases between. Per the germline V gene, CDR1 is MNHNS and CDR2 is SASEGT. The DNA for the CDR3 is TGTGCCAGCAGTGAGGCGCCGGGACCCTACGAGCAGTACTTC. Amino acid sequence: CASSEAPGPYEQYF.

The CDR3 loop is CASSFTGTHTGELFF. CDR3 sequence (DNA): TGTGCCAGCAGCTTTACCGGGACGCACACCGGGGAGCTGTTTTTT. This chain connects TRBV5-8 to TRBJ2-2, with D perhaps matching TRBD1 or TRBD2 (5 bases each). Germline CDR1 is SGHTS and CDR2 is YDEGEE. This CDR3 is built from 15 residues. V was cut by 2 bases and J by 3 bases, with 11 bases left in between.

V is TRBV28 and J is TRBJ1-2, with D possibly being TRBD1 (6 bases). The CDR3 has 14 amino acids. Trimming took off 5 bases at V and 5 bases at J, with 15 bases between the two ends. Germline V gives CDR1 MDHEN, CDR2 SYDVKM. CDR3 coding DNA: TGTGCCAGCAGTCTCCCCGGGGGGACATATGGCTACACCTTC. Translated, it gives CASSLPGGTYGYTF.

Details on this clone: One junction end disagrees with the germline gene, perhaps due to a read error. The chain links TRBV2 to TRBJ1-4; perhaps TRBD1 as D (6 bases). Per the germline V gene, CDR1 is SNHLY and CDR2 is FYNNEI. The CDR3 loop spans 13 amino acids. The CDR3 loop is CTSADRRNEKLFF. The CDR3 nucleotides read TGTACCAGCGCTGACAGGAGGAATGAAAAACTGTTTTTT.

The V gene is TRBV7-9, the J gene TRBJ2-3; tentative D call: TRBD2 (5 bases). V shed 11 bases and J shed 5 bases, with 17 bases lying between them. In germline, CDR1 is SEHNR, CDR2 FQNEAQ (reference sequence). This CDR3 is built from 13 residues. CDR3 loop: CAGSPAAGDTQYF. The DNA for the CDR3 is TGTGCCGGCTCCCCGGCCGCGGGAGATACGCAGTATTTT.

V and J are TRBV28 and TRBJ1-2; D ambiguous. The CDR3 extends over 14 amino acids. The V gene's germline CDR1 is MDHEN and CDR2 SYDVKM. The ends were cut back, 2 bases at V and 8 bases at J, with 15 bases in the middle. CDR3 residues: CASSLILQARGYTF. The CDR3 DNA reads as TGTGCCAGCAGTTTAATTCTCCAGGCTAGGGGCTACACCTTC.

V and J are TRBV14 and TRBJ1-2; TRBD1 is a possible D gene (5 bases). V lost 2 bases and J lost 8, with 9 bases in between. The CDR3 totals 12 residues. Germline loops: CDR1 SGHDN, CDR2 FVKESK. Here the CDR3 reads CASSQQGGGYTF. The CDR3 region has the DNA TGTGCCAGCAGCCAACAGGGAGGGGGCTACACCTTC.

This chain connects TRBV15 to TRBJ1-5; tentatively, D is TRBD1 (6 bases). CDR1 LNHNV and CDR2 YYDKDF come from the germline V gene (reference sequence). Deletions cut 5 bases from V and 0 bases from J, with 11 bases between. CDR3 size: 15 residues. CDR3 region: CATSHRDISNQPQHF. CDR3 in DNA: TGTGCCACCAGCCACCGGGACATTAGCAATCAGCCCCAGCATTTT.

The chain recombines TRBV28 with TRBJ2-5; 12 bases are a match to TRBD2. Germline V CDR1 and CDR2: MDHEN, SYDVKM. CDR3 length: 17 residues. The trim removed 6 bases at V and 2 bases at J, leaving 10 bases unmatched. The CDR3 bases are TGTGCCAGCAGATACGGACTAGCGGGGATTTCTCAAGAGACCCAGTACTTC. Its protein is CASRYGLAGISQETQYF.

V is TRBV28 and J is TRBJ2-1, with 12 nucleotides matching TRBD2. The V segment lost 5 bases and the J segment 4 bases; nucleotides outside the gene matches: 3. From germline, CDR1 is MDHEN and CDR2 SYDVKM. CDR3 length equals 15 residues. CDR3 nucleotides: TGTGCCAGCAGTCTAGCGGGGGGGCCGTACAATGAGCAGTTCTTC. It yields the protein CASSLAGGPYNEQFF.

The V call is TRBV28, the J call TRBJ1-6; D not certain. The CDR3 is made up of 14 amino acids. CDR1 MDHEN and CDR2 SYDVKM come from the germline V gene. V was cut by 5 bases and J by 7 bases, with 12 bases left in between. The CDR3 spells CASSGVDGNSPLHF. CDR3 bases: TGTGCCAGCAGTGGGGTGGACGGAAATTCACCCCTCCACTTT.

The genes are TRBV13 and TRBJ2-3; 14 bases line up with TRBD2. Per the germline V gene, CDR1 is PRHDT and CDR2 is FYEKMQ (reference sequence). The CDR3 has 15 amino acids. Trimming cost V 1 base and J 13 bases; bases outside gene matches: 7. In nucleotides, the CDR3 is TGTGCCAGCAGCTTAGCGGGACTAGCGGGGGCCCAGGAGTATTTT. It codes for CASSLAGLAGAQEYF.

The chain has TRBV10-3 and TRBJ2-5; TRBD2 agrees at 11 bases. Per germline, CDR1 ENHRY and CDR2 SYGVKD. This CDR3 has 15 amino acids. Germline trimming cut 5 bases from V and 4 bases from J; bases unmatched to any gene: 6. The CDR3: CAISPGTSGGETQYF. The CDR3 region has the DNA TGTGCCATCAGTCCCGGGACTAGCGGTGGAGAGACCCAGTACTTC.

The J gene is TRBJ2-1, the V gene TRBV6-6; 7 positions match TRBD1. The CDR3 runs 14 residues. Germline V gene lookup returns CDR1 MNHNY and CDR2 SVGAGI (reference sequence). The junction had 8 bases not matched to a gene; V was cut back by 5 bases and J by 7 bases. CDR3 sequence: CASSARGQGNEQFF. In DNA form, the CDR3 reads TGTGCCAGCAGTGCTAGGGGGCAGGGGAATGAGCAGTTCTTC.

V usage is TRBV5-1 and J usage is TRBJ1-6; D gene ambiguous. Germline loops: CDR1 SGHRS, CDR2 YFSETQ. The CDR3 sequence is 14 residues long. The V end was cut by 4 bases, the J end by 9 bases, with 14 bases between. Here the CDR3 reads CASSPGREGSPLHF. The CDR3 coding sequence is TGCGCCAGCAGCCCCGGGAGGGAAGGTTCACCCCTCCACTTT.

The V call is TRBV19, the J call TRBJ1-6; 8 bases align to TRBD1. The CDR3 runs 16 residues. The junction had 10 bases not matched to a gene; V was cut back by 7 bases and J by 5 bases. The germline V gene has CDR1 LNHDA and CDR2 SQIVND (reference sequence). CDR3: CASKSLDRDNNSPLHF. The CDR3 bases are TGTGCCAGTAAGTCCCTGGACAGGGATAATAATTCACCCCTCCACTTT.

This chain connects TRBV9 to TRBJ1-2; D not resolved. Germline values: CDR1 SGDLS, CDR2 YYNGEE. The CDR3 has 13 amino acids. V lost 0 bases to trimming and J lost 0 bases, with 3 bases between them. The CDR3 reads CASSVVTNYGYTF. DNA of the CDR3: TGTGCCAGCAGCGTAGTAACTAACTATGGCTACACCTTC.

The genes are TRBV5-4 and TRBJ2-1; D call uncertain. Germline CDR1 SGHNT, CDR2 YYREEE (reference sequence). V was pared by 3 bases and J by 5 bases, with 6 bases between. The CDR3 consists of 12 residues. The CDR3 spells CASSSPNNEQFF. The CDR3, as DNA: TGTGCCAGCAGCTCTCCCAACAATGAGCAGTTCTTC.